What follows are 26 T cell receptor beta chains derived from one specimen sequenced in a study of metastatic and nonmetastatic thyroid tumors. TCRdb re-called clones via MiXCR from the PCR reads. The sample includes some 15,000 clones, about 24% of them seen just once. Ahead of thyroid surgery, no patient had received treatment of any kind. The sample was adjacent normal tissue. The receptors were sampled from a female donor with papillary thyroid cancer or a benign thyroid nodule (not recorded which). Some clones in this sample may be carry-over from other donors' samples.

The chain is built from TRBV24-1 and TRBJ2-3, with 11 bases lining up with TRBD2. CDR1 and CDR2 from the germline V gene are KGHDR and SFDVKD. J gave up 3 bases and V 6 bases, and 10 bases lay outside the gene matches. The CDR3 covers 17 residues. CDR3 region: CATSNSLAGAITDTQYF. The CDR3 bases are TGTGCCACCAGTAACTCACTAGCGGGGGCCATTACAGATACGCAGTATTTT.

This chain joins TRBV20-1 and TRBJ1-6; D is unresolved. V shed 0 bases and J shed 7 bases, with 19 bases lying between them. The CDR3 runs 17 residues. Germline CDR1 DFQATT, CDR2 SNEGSKA (reference sequence). The CDR3 nucleotides read TGCAGTGCTAGAGATCTGGTCGGCACCGGTCCGAATTCACCCCTCCACTTT. Protein sequence: CSARDLVGTGPNSPLHF.

This clone appeared many times. The rearrangement uses TRBV9 and TRBJ1-3, with TRBD1 matching 9 bases. Germline lookup yields CDR1 SGDLS and CDR2 YYNGEE. V lost 5 bases, J lost 4 bases, and 7 bases stayed unmatched. This CDR3 spans 15 amino acids. The CDR3 DNA is TGTGCCAGCAGGGGGGACAGGGAGGAAGGAAACACCATATATTTT. Translated: CASRGDREEGNTIYF.

This clone was seen at least ten times. A much more abundant neighbour one base away suggests this may be a read error. Additional DNA sequences in this sample encode the identical CDR3. The V call is TRBV20-1, the J call TRBJ1-2; unclear D gene. The CDR3 length is 17 residues. Germline-derived CDR1 and CDR2 are DFQATT and SNEGSKA (reference sequence). V dropped 0 bases and J dropped 5 bases, with 22 bases sitting between them. In DNA form, the CDR3 reads TGCAGTGCTAGAGATCTAATGGGCGGGCCCCGTACTTATGGCTACACCTTC. It specifies CSARDLMGGPRTYGYTF.

This chain links TRBV28 with TRBJ1-5; D is uncertain. V gave up 10 bases and J gave up 12 bases, with 16 bases separating them. Per germline, CDR1 MDHEN and CDR2 SYDVKM. The CDR3 is 11 amino acids. The CDR3: CATSDWEHQHF. CDR3 nucleotide sequence: TGTGCCACATCTGACTGGGAGCACCAGCATTTT.

This clone appeared a few times. In DNA, the CDR3 is TGTGCCAGCAGTTACAGCGGGAGGGAGCAGTTCTTC. It yields the protein CASSYSGREQFF. V is TRBV12-3 or TRBV12-4 and J is TRBJ2-1, with 9 bases identical to TRBD2. With V trimmed by 4 bases and J by 10 bases, 2 bases remained unmatched. This CDR3 is 12 amino acids long.

J is TRBJ2-1 and V is TRBV6-1; 13 bases match TRBD2. CDR1 and CDR2 (germline): MNHNS, SASEGT. CDR3 length: 13 amino acids. With V trimmed by 6 bases and J by 14 bases, 7 bases remained unmatched. CDR3 amino acids: CASRDTSGRAEFF. In DNA, the CDR3 is TGTGCCAGCAGAGATACTAGCGGGAGGGCCGAGTTCTTC.

The CDR3 DNA sequence: TGTGCCAGCTCCCTAAAGGCGTGGCAGGGGAGCACAGATACGCAGTATTTT. Its protein product is CASSLKAWQGSTDTQYF. The V gene is TRBV7-3, the J gene TRBJ2-3; perhaps TRBD1 as D (6 bases). The CDR3 contains 17 residues. Germline CDR1 and CDR2: SGHTA and FQGTGA. Trimming took 8 bases from V and 0 from J, leaving 21 bases between them.

This clone was seen ten or more times. CDR3 nucleotides: TGCAGCGTTTATAAGGGAAGAGAGCAGTTCTTC. Translating gives CSVYKGREQFF. This chain links TRBV29-1 with TRBJ2-1; D not resolved. The CDR3 consists of 11 residues. The germline V gene encodes CDR1 SQVTM and CDR2 ANQGSEA. Trimming took 5 bases from V and 10 from J, leaving 12 bases between them.

This clone was seen ten or more times. Other DNA sequences in the sample encode the same CDR3. This chain joins TRBV5-4 and TRBJ2-1, with 7 bases lining up with TRBD2. V shed 2 bases, J shed 7 bases, and the junction held 0 bases outside the gene matches. The CDR3 runs 12 residues. Per the germline V gene, CDR1 is SGHNT and CDR2 is YYREEE (reference sequence). CDR3 residues: CASSFSGNEQFF. CDR3 DNA sequence: TGTGCCAGCAGCTTTAGCGGGAATGAGCAGTTCTTC.

By share, this clone counts as medium-sized. The chain has TRBV28 and TRBJ2-3; TRBD1 matches 7 bases. In germline, CDR1 is MDHEN, CDR2 SYDVKM. Losses at the gene ends were 7 bases for V and 4 bases for J; bases not matched to a gene: 8. This CDR3 contains 14 residues. CDR3 DNA sequence: TGTGCCAGCACAACTCAGAGGGGGCCAGATACGCAGTATTTT. Protein product: CASTTQRGPDTQYF. The full variable domain, in which reference TRBV28 and TRBJ2-3 provide the parts outside the CDR3, is DVKVTQSSRYLVKRTGEKVFLECVQDMDHENMFWYRQDPGLGLRLIYFSYDVKMKEKGDIPEGYSVSREKKERFSLILESASTNQTSMYLCASTTQRGPDTQYFGPGTRLTVL.

This clone was found many times. This rearrangement joins TRBV11-2 to TRBJ2-6; 9 bases are a match to TRBD1. The J segment lost 3 bases and the V segment lost 0 bases, leaving 9 bases of the junction unmatched. The CDR3 extends over 19 amino acids. Germline V gene data show CDR1 as SGHAT and CDR2 as FQNNGV. This chain's CDR3 is CASSLDLTGGMYGANVLTF. CDR3 sequence (DNA): TGTGCCAGCAGCTTAGATTTGACAGGGGGGATGTATGGGGCCAACGTCCTGACTTTC. The variable domain in full, with the rest retrieved from reference TRBV11-2 and TRBJ2-6, is EAGVAQSPRYKIIEKRQSVAFWCNPISGHATLYWYQQILGQGPKLLIQFQNNGVVDDSQLPKDRFSAERLKGVDSTLKIQPAKLEDSAVYLCASSLDLTGGMYGANVLTFGAGSRLTVL.

The J gene is TRBJ1-2, the V gene TRBV6-1, with D unclear. Germline loops: CDR1 MNHNS, CDR2 SASEGT. CDR3 length: 13 residues. V was cut by 1 base and J by 3 bases, with 6 bases left in between. CDR3 protein: CASSEVSYYGYTF. For the CDR3, the DNA is TGTGCCAGCAGTGAAGTCTCATACTATGGCTACACCTTC.

V and J are TRBV20-1 and TRBJ2-1; TRBD2 agrees at 12 bases. The V and J ends lost 1 base and 9 bases, in that order; junction bases with no gene match: 7. This CDR3 is 15 amino acids long. The germline V gene has CDR1 DFQATT and CDR2 SNEGSKA (reference sequence). CDR3: CSARVQLAGGGEQFF. The CDR3 DNA sequence: TGCAGTGCTAGAGTCCAACTAGCGGGAGGAGGTGAGCAGTTCTTC.

By share, this clone ranks as medium-sized. The V call is TRBV6-1, the J call TRBJ2-7; TRBD1 aligns across 7 bases. Germline V gene sequence: CDR1 MNHNS, CDR2 SASEGT. This CDR3 comprises 16 residues. With V trimmed by 5 bases and J by 7 bases, 17 bases remained unmatched. CDR3 nucleotides: TGTGCCAGCAGTCAAACCTCCGGGACAGCCAAGAGGGAGCAGTACTTC. This codes for CASSQTSGTAKREQYF.

By share, this clone ranks as medium-sized. This sample also contains other DNA sequences that code for the same CDR3. The chain joins TRBV6-1 to TRBJ1-2, with a tentative D call TRBD1 (5 bases). This CDR3 is built from 16 residues. Germline V CDR1 and CDR2: MNHNS, SASEGT. V was shortened by 6 bases and J by 4 bases, with 21 bases between the two germline ends. This chain's CDR3 is CASSLRARGGTYGYTF. CDR3 bases: TGTGCCAGCAGCCTACGGGCTCGGGGGGGGACCTATGGCTACACCTTC.

This clone has at least ten counts. This sequence joins TRBV16 and TRBJ2-3; 8 bases are shared with TRBD2. The CDR3 spans 16 residues. V shed 0 bases, J shed 2 bases, and the junction held 4 bases outside the gene matches. CDR1 is KGHSY, CDR2 FQNENV, per germline. For the CDR3, the DNA is TGTGCCAGCAGCCAATCAGCGGGGGCTCCCACAGATACGCAGTATTTT. As protein: CASSQSAGAPTDTQYF.

This clone was seen a handful of times. V and J are TRBV2 and TRBJ1-2; 11 positions match TRBD1. CDR1 and CDR2 from the germline V gene are SNHLY and FYNNEI. The CDR3 has 12 residues. The V segment lost 11 bases and the J segment 6 bases; nucleotides outside the gene matches: 5. The CDR3 region has the DNA TGTGCCCGGGGGGACAGGGGGAATGGCTACACCTTC. As protein: CARGDRGNGYTF.

By sample fraction, this clone is medium-sized. The DNA of the CDR3 is TGTGCCAGCAGTGACCCGGGGGACAGGTCTGGGGAGCAGTACTTC. Translation: CASSDPGDRSGEQYF. This rearrangement joins TRBV25-1 to TRBJ2-7, with 8 bases fitting TRBD1. CDR3 size: 15 residues. The V gene's germline CDR1 is MGHDK and CDR2 SYGVNS. V shed 3 bases and J 7 bases; nucleotides not matched to a gene: 11.

This clone was found a few times. DNA for the CDR3: TGTGCCAGCAGTTTTGCGGGGACGAACACCGGGGAGCTGTTTTTT. Amino acids: CASSFAGTNTGELFF. The chain employs TRBV28 and TRBJ2-2; D possibly corresponds to TRBD2 (6 bases). This CDR3 region has 15 residues. Between the trimmed V and J ends, which lost 3 bases and 0 bases, there was a span of 8 bases. The V gene's germline CDR1 is MDHEN and CDR2 SYDVKM.

This clone was seen many times. The V and J genes are TRBV14 and TRBJ1-5; D is unclear. The CDR3 contains 13 residues. In germline, CDR1 is SGHDN, CDR2 FVKESK. Trimming cost V 2 bases and J 6 bases, with 8 bases left between them. The CDR3 region has the DNA TGTGCCAGCAGCCAATATCCAGGTCAGCCCCAGCATTTT. Amino acids: CASSQYPGQPQHF.

This clone was detected a few times. This chain joins TRBV2 and TRBJ2-1, with 7 nucleotides matching TRBD1. V was clipped by 5 bases and J by 4 bases; unmatched bases: 5. Germline CDR1 and CDR2: SNHLY and FYNNEI. This CDR3 spans 14 amino acids. The DNA of the CDR3 is TGTGCCAGCAGTCAGCAGGGGGTATACAATGAGCAGTTCTTC. This sequence encodes CASSQQGVYNEQFF.

This clone turned up a few times. The rearrangement uses TRBV28 and TRBJ2-7, with 8 nucleotides matching TRBD1. Germline CDR1 and CDR2: MDHEN and SYDVKM. The CDR3 totals 15 residues. V was clipped by 5 bases and J by 3 bases; unmatched bases: 9. In DNA, the CDR3 is TGTGCCAGCAGTCTCTACCGGGACAGGCACTACGAGCAGTACTTC. Its translation: CASSLYRDRHYEQYF.

In this sample, this clone is medium-sized. V is TRBV16 and J is TRBJ2-7, with unresolved D. The CDR3 is 15 amino acids. V was clipped by 2 bases and J by 6 bases, with 17 bases between them. Germline V CDR1 and CDR2: KGHSY, FQNENV. CDR3 sequence: CASSQPTDGSGEQYF. CDR3 sequence (DNA): TGTGCCAGCAGCCAACCCACCGACGGATCTGGCGAGCAGTACTTC.

This clone is deemed medium-sized. The rearrangement uses TRBV28 and TRBJ2-7, with D tentatively TRBD1 (6 bases). The CDR3 spans 16 residues. Germline CDR1 is MDHEN and CDR2 is SYDVKM. Trimming removed 3 bases at V and 0 bases at J, with 15 bases between. The CDR3 sequence is CASSFPLDRSSYEQYF. DNA for the CDR3: TGTGCCAGCAGTTTTCCGCTCGACAGGAGCTCCTACGAGCAGTACTTC.

This clone is classed as medium-sized. The rearrangement joins TRBV28 to TRBJ2-1; D might be TRBD1 (6 bases). Trimming removed 6 bases at V and 3 bases at J, with 15 bases between. Germline V gene data show CDR1 as MDHEN and CDR2 as SYDVKM. The CDR3 is 15 residues long. The CDR3 is CASSPGETNYNEQFF. The CDR3 DNA reads TGTGCCAGCAGCCCAGGGGAAACCAACTACAATGAGCAGTTCTTC.